A selection of T cell receptor beta chains follows, all from one sample in a study of CD8+ T cells in alopecia areata. Assay: immunoSEQ multiplex PCR; the TCRdb copy retains only in-frame clones and omits some. Here the sample spans 130,000 or so clones, about 88% being singletons. The sample in question was CD8+ T cells sorted from blood, obtained at week 4, from a patient treated with tofacitinib. The receptors originated from a human donor with alopecia areata. CDR3s include the opening cysteine and the closing phenylalanine or tryptophan. A D gene is named only where the DNA matches it firmly. Only some rows state a clone size, as once, few, many or a class for expanded clones.

D gene: NA; clone size: NA; V gene: TRBV29-1; J gene: TRBJ1-3; CDR3 DNA: TGCAGCGTCAATCTACAGGGCTATGGAAACACCATATATTTT; CDR3 protein: CSVNLQGYGNTIYF
D gene: NA; clone size: few; V gene: TRBV7-9; J gene: TRBJ2-3; CDR3 DNA: TGTGCCAGCAGCTTACGGGGCACTAGCACAGATACGCAGTATTTT; CDR3 protein: CASSLRGTSTDTQYF
D gene: NA; clone size: few; V gene: TRBV21-1; J gene: TRBJ1-2; CDR3 DNA: TGTGCCAGCAAGCCCCAGGGCTATGGCTACACCTTC; CDR3 protein: CASKPQGYGYTF
D gene: NA; clone size: once; V gene: TRBV6-5; J gene: TRBJ2-1; CDR3 DNA: TGTGCCAGCAGTACATCCCCCTACAATGAGCAGTTCTTC; CDR3 protein: CASSTSPYNEQFF
D gene: TRBD2; clone size: NA; V gene: TRBV29-1; J gene: TRBJ2-7; CDR3 DNA: TGCAGCGTTGAAAGTAGCGGGGATGCCTACGAGCAGTACTTC; CDR3 protein: CSVESSGDAYEQYF
D gene: TRBD1; clone size: few; V gene: TRBV29-1; J gene: TRBJ2-3; CDR3 DNA: TGCAGCGTCCTCCTGTTCGGGGACAGGGGGCGTATGGATACGCAGTATTTT; CDR3 protein: CSVLLFGDRGRMDTQYF
D gene: NA; clone size: NA; V gene: TRBV6-6; J gene: TRBJ2-7; CDR3 DNA: TGTGCCAGCAGTGCGACTACAGAGGCCCACGAGCAGTACTTC; CDR3 protein: CASSATTEAHEQYF
D gene: NA; clone size: NA; V gene: TRBV5-1; J gene: TRBJ1-1; CDR3 DNA: TGCGCCAGCAGCTTATGGTCGGGGGGCAACACTGAAGCTTTCTTT; CDR3 protein: CASSLWSGGNTEAFF
D gene: NA; clone size: NA; V gene: TRBV27; J gene: TRBJ2-1; CDR3 DNA: TGTGCCAGCAGTTTCAGGGGACATGAGCAGTTCTTC; CDR3 protein: CASSFRGHEQFF
D gene: NA; clone size: NA; V gene: TRBV6-1; J gene: TRBJ2-1; CDR3 DNA: TGTGCCATCCAGGGGTTTGGGGATGAGCAGTTCTTC; CDR3 protein: CAIQGFGDEQFF
D gene: TRBD1; clone size: NA; V gene: TRBV6-5; J gene: TRBJ1-1; CDR3 DNA: TGTGCCAGCAGTTACCGACAGGGAGGGACTGAAGCTTTCTTT; CDR3 protein: CASSYRQGGTEAFF
D gene: NA; clone size: NA; V gene: TRBV18; J gene: TRBJ2-5; CDR3 DNA: TGTGCCAGCTCACCTACTTGGGGCCAAGAGACCCAGTACTTC; CDR3 protein: CASSPTWGQETQYF
D gene: NA; clone size: NA; V gene: TRBV4-1; J gene: TRBJ1-1; CDR3 DNA: TGCGCCAGCAGCCAAGGTGGATCGGAGGGACGGAACACTGAAGCTTTCTTT; CDR3 protein: CASSQGGSEGRNTEAFF
D gene: NA; clone size: NA; V gene: TRBV5-4; J gene: TRBJ2-4; CDR3 DNA: TGTGCCAGCAGCTTCGGACAGAAAAACATTCAGTACTTC; CDR3 protein: CASSFGQKNIQYF
D gene: TRBD1; clone size: NA; V gene: TRBV27; J gene: TRBJ1-2; CDR3 DNA: TGTGCCAGCAGTTTATCCGGGACAGGGGCCCCCTGGGGCTACACCTTC; CDR3 protein: CASSLSGTGAPWGYTF
D gene: NA; clone size: NA; V gene: TRBV6-5; J gene: TRBJ2-1; CDR3 DNA: TGTGCCAGCAGTCCGGCCCGGCTTTCCTACAATGAGCAGTTCTTC; CDR3 protein: CASSPARLSYNEQFF
D gene: NA; clone size: NA; V gene: TRBV15; J gene: TRBJ2-6; CDR3 DNA: TGTGCCACCAGCGAAGACTCTGGGGCCAACGTCCTGACTTTC; CDR3 protein: CATSEDSGANVLTF
D gene: NA; clone size: NA; V gene: TRBV2; J gene: TRBJ2-6; CDR3 DNA: TGTGCCAGCTGGGGGTCTGGAGCCAACGTCCTGACTTTC; CDR3 protein: CASWGSGANVLTF
D gene: TRBD1; clone size: NA; V gene: TRBV18; J gene: TRBJ2-7; CDR3 DNA: TGTGCCAGCTCACCGGGACAGGGGGCTGGGGAGCAGTACTTC; CDR3 protein: CASSPGQGAGEQYF
D gene: NA; clone size: NA; V gene: TRBV27; J gene: TRBJ2-7; CDR3 DNA: TGTGCCAGCAGTCCCGCGCCGGGCTCCTACGAGCAGTACTTC; CDR3 protein: CASSPAPGSYEQYF
D gene: NA; clone size: NA; V gene: TRBV15; J gene: TRBJ2-1; CDR3 DNA: TGTGCCACCAGCAGAGAATTCGGCTACAATGAGCAGTTCTTC; CDR3 protein: CATSREFGYNEQFF
D gene: TRBD1; clone size: NA; V gene: TRBV4-1; J gene: TRBJ1-2; CDR3 DNA: TGCGCCAGCAGCCAGAACAGGGGCAACTATGGCTACACCTTC; CDR3 protein: CASSQNRGNYGYTF
D gene: TRBD2; clone size: NA; V gene: TRBV7-9; J gene: TRBJ2-3; CDR3 DNA: TGTGCCAGCAGCTTAGGGCCTAGCGGGGGCTACACAGATACGCAGTATTTT; CDR3 protein: CASSLGPSGGYTDTQYF
D gene: NA; clone size: NA; V gene: TRBV4-2; J gene: TRBJ1-1; CDR3 DNA: TGTGCCAGCAGCCAATTCCCGGGACCTAACACTGAAGCTTTCTTT; CDR3 protein: CASSQFPGPNTEAFF
D gene: NA; clone size: NA; V gene: TRBV6-1; J gene: TRBJ2-3; CDR3 DNA: TGTGCCAGCAGTGAAGCCCCGACACCAGATACGCAGTATTTT; CDR3 protein: CASSEAPTPDTQYF
D gene: TRBD1; clone size: NA; V gene: TRBV6-5; J gene: TRBJ1-2; CDR3 DNA: TGTGCCAGCAGTTACATCACAGGGGGTGCCTGGGGCTACACCTTC; CDR3 protein: CASSYITGGAWGYTF
D gene: NA; clone size: NA; V gene: TRBV9; J gene: TRBJ1-2; CDR3 DNA: TGTGCCAGCACCAACGGGGGGGACTATGGCTACACCTTC; CDR3 protein: CASTNGGDYGYTF
D gene: TRBD2; clone size: NA; V gene: TRBV4-1; J gene: TRBJ2-1; CDR3 DNA: TGCGCCAGCAGCCAAAACCCACTAGCGGCGTCCTACAATGAGCAGTTCTTC; CDR3 protein: CASSQNPLAASYNEQFF
D gene: TRBD2; clone size: NA; V gene: TRBV19; J gene: TRBJ2-2; CDR3 DNA: TGTGCCAGTAGTATGGGAGGGATTGGCGGGGAGCTGTTTTTT; CDR3 protein: CASSMGGIGGELFF
D gene: TRBD1; clone size: once; V gene: TRBV7-8; J gene: TRBJ1-6; CDR3 DNA: TGTGCCAGCAGCCTAGGCGTCAGGGGGCAGGATTCACCCCTCCACTTT; CDR3 protein: CASSLGVRGQDSPLHF
D gene: NA; clone size: NA; V gene: TRBV10-1; J gene: TRBJ2-7; CDR3 DNA: TGCGCCAGCAGTGTGGACGGGAGTTCCCTCGAGCAGTACTTC; CDR3 protein: CASSVDGSSLEQYF
D gene: TRBD1; clone size: NA; V gene: TRBV7-9; J gene: TRBJ1-4; CDR3 DNA: TGTGCCAGCAGCCTGGGACAGGGGATTGAAAAACTGTTTTTT; CDR3 protein: CASSLGQGIEKLFF
D gene: NA; clone size: NA; V gene: TRBV11-2; J gene: TRBJ2-7; CDR3 DNA: TGTGCCAGCAGCTTAGAAGTGTCAGATATCGAGCAGTACTTC; CDR3 protein: CASSLEVSDIEQYF
D gene: TRBD1; clone size: NA; V gene: TRBV7-9; J gene: TRBJ1-5; CDR3 DNA: TGTGCCAGCAGCCTGGGACAGAAGAATCAGCCCCAGCATTTT; CDR3 protein: CASSLGQKNQPQHF
D gene: NA; clone size: NA; V gene: TRBV2; J gene: TRBJ2-1; CDR3 DNA: TGTGCCAGCAGTGGTAGCGGCTCCTACAATGAGCAGTTCTTC; CDR3 protein: CASSGSGSYNEQFF
D gene: NA; clone size: NA; V gene: TRBV15; J gene: TRBJ2-5; CDR3 DNA: TGTGCCACCAGCAGAGTAACGGGATTCCAAGAGACCCAGTACTTC; CDR3 protein: CATSRVTGFQETQYF
D gene: TRBD1; clone size: NA; V gene: TRBV5-1; J gene: TRBJ2-1; CDR3 DNA: TGCGCCAGCAGCCTGACAGGGGACCATGAGCAGTTCTTC; CDR3 protein: CASSLTGDHEQFF
D gene: TRBD1; clone size: NA; V gene: TRBV30; J gene: TRBJ2-5; CDR3 DNA: TGTGCCTGGAGTGGACAGGGGCTCGGAGAGACCCAGTACTTC; CDR3 protein: CAWSGQGLGETQYF
D gene: NA; clone size: NA; V gene: TRBV7-9; J gene: TRBJ1-4; CDR3 DNA: TGTGCCAGCAGCCCCCTGGAGACTAATGAAAAACTGTTTTTT; CDR3 protein: CASSPLETNEKLFF
D gene: TRBD1; clone size: NA; V gene: TRBV5-1; J gene: TRBJ2-7; CDR3 DNA: TGCGCCAGCAGCTTCCGGGACAGGATCTACGAGCAGTACTTC; CDR3 protein: CASSFRDRIYEQYF
D gene: NA; clone size: NA; V gene: TRBV7-9; J gene: TRBJ2-7; CDR3 DNA: TGTGCCAGCAGCGAAGGGATCAAGGAGCAGTACTTC; CDR3 protein: CASSEGIKEQYF
D gene: NA; clone size: NA; V gene: TRBV10-3; J gene: TRBJ2-7; CDR3 DNA: TGTGCCATCTATTCGGGCAGTGGGAGCTACGAGCAGTACTTC; CDR3 protein: CAIYSGSGSYEQYF
D gene: TRBD1; clone size: NA; V gene: TRBV19; J gene: TRBJ1-5; CDR3 DNA: TGTGCCAGTACCAATTACGGGACAGGGCCCCGGCCGCATTTT; CDR3 protein: CASTNYGTGPRPHF
D gene: NA; clone size: NA; V gene: TRBV29-1; J gene: TRBJ1-1; CDR3 DNA: TGCAGCGTCTCTACTGGGGGCGGTGAAGCTTTCTTT; CDR3 protein: CSVSTGGGEAFF
D gene: NA; clone size: NA; V gene: TRBV5-6; J gene: TRBJ2-7; CDR3 DNA: TGTGCCAGCAGCTCGATTCCGGGTCCCAAAGAGTACTTC; CDR3 protein: CASSSIPGPKEYF
D gene: NA; clone size: NA; V gene: TRBV27; J gene: TRBJ1-2; CDR3 DNA: TGTGCCAGCAGGAATTTATTGGACCCTTGGGGCTACACCTTC; CDR3 protein: CASRNLLDPWGYTF
D gene: NA; clone size: NA; V gene: TRBV6-6; J gene: TRBJ1-1; CDR3 DNA: TGTGCCAGCGAGGCGAGTACTGAAGCTTTCTTT; CDR3 protein: CASEASTEAFF
D gene: NA; clone size: NA; V gene: TRBV7-9; J gene: TRBJ1-4; CDR3 DNA: TGTGCCAGCAGCTTTGCAGAGTACTCAACTAATGAAAAACTGTTTTTT; CDR3 protein: CASSFAEYSTNEKLFF
D gene: NA; clone size: NA; V gene: TRBV7-8; J gene: TRBJ2-7; CDR3 DNA: TGTGCCAGCAGCTTAGCGCGGGACAGATCCTACGAGCAGTACTTC; CDR3 protein: CASSLARDRSYEQYF
D gene: TRBD2; clone size: NA; V gene: TRBV10-3; J gene: TRBJ2-2; CDR3 DNA: TGTGCCATCACCGCGGGAGTTGCCACCGGGGAGCTGTTTTTT; CDR3 protein: CAITAGVATGELFF
D gene: NA; clone size: NA; V gene: TRBV2; J gene: TRBJ2-7; CDR3 DNA: TGTGCCAGCAGCTACCCCGGGGTCTTCGAGCAGTACTTC; CDR3 protein: CASSYPGVFEQYF
D gene: TRBD2; clone size: once; V gene: TRBV5-4; J gene: TRBJ2-3; CDR3 DNA: TGTGCCAGCAGCAGACTAGCCGGGGCCGGCACAGATACGCAGTATTTT; CDR3 protein: CASSRLAGAGTDTQYF
D gene: TRBD2; clone size: NA; V gene: TRBV7-6; J gene: TRBJ2-7; CDR3 DNA: TGTGCCAGCAGCTTAAGCGGGAGTTCCTACGAGCAGTACTTC; CDR3 protein: CASSLSGSSYEQYF
D gene: NA; clone size: NA; V gene: TRBV12-5; J gene: TRBJ2-7; CDR3 DNA: TGTGCTAGTGGTTTACTGGGGCTCCACGAGCAGTACTTC; CDR3 protein: CASGLLGLHEQYF
D gene: NA; clone size: NA; V gene: TRBV27; J gene: TRBJ1-1; CDR3 DNA: TGTGCCAGCAGTTTATCAAAGGGAAACACTGAAGCTTTCTTT; CDR3 protein: CASSLSKGNTEAFF
D gene: TRBD2; clone size: NA; V gene: TRBV2; J gene: TRBJ2-3; CDR3 DNA: TGTGCCAGCAAAGGGACTAGCGGGGGTGATACGCAGTATTTT; CDR3 protein: CASKGTSGGDTQYF